The 2 T cell receptor beta chains below were found in one sample sequenced in a study of T cell responses to AZD1222 COVID-19 vaccine. Sequencing was performed with immunoSEQ multiplex PCR; in TCRdb, only in-frame clones are kept and a portion is missing. In the table there are 150,000 or so clones, nearly 95% of which are singletons. This specimen was peripheral blood, taken on day 0 of AZD1222 vaccination. All receptors come from an adult in good health.

The CDR3 reads CASSYSQGARGNTIYF. For the CDR3, the DNA is TGTGCCAGCAGTTACTCGCAGGGGGCGCGGGGAAACACCATATATTTT. This chain joins TRBV6-5 and TRBJ1-3, with 8 nucleotides matching TRBD1. The length of the CDR3 is 16 residues. CDR1 MNHEY and CDR2 SVGAGI come from the germline V gene. The junction had 5 bases not matched to a gene; V was cut back by 0 bases and J by 4 bases.

V and J are TRBV6-5 and TRBJ2-7; 7 bases fit TRBD1. The V gene end was trimmed by 9 bases and the J gene end by 6 bases; junction bases not matched to a gene: 11. The CDR3 has 13 residues. CDR1 is MNHEY, CDR2 SVGAGI, per germline. The CDR3 coding sequence is TGTGCCAGTAAATACCGGGACAGCTCCGAGCAGTACTTC. Protein: CASKYRDSSEQYF.